Each of the 10 T cell receptor beta chains below was sequenced from the same sample in a study of T cell repertoires in cytomegalovirus infection. TCRdb used MiXCR to reprocess the reads, holding one entry per CDR3 protein. The sample has about 150,000 distinct CDR3 sequences; around 32% are singletons. These receptors' targets are unknown. The sequencing here drew on CD8+ T cells from cultured PBMCs, taken from culture after CMV antigen stimulation. The source of these receptors is a human donor in good health (CMV status not recorded). Some clones in this sample may be carry-over from other donors' samples.

V usage is TRBV20-1 and J usage is TRBJ2-1; the match to TRBD2 covers 11 bases. Unmatched junction bases numbered 0, after V lost 1 base and J lost 1 base. The length of the CDR3 is 15 residues. The germline gives CDR1 DFQATT, CDR2 SNEGSKA (reference sequence). The CDR3 nucleotides read TGCAGTGCTAGAGCTAGCGGGGGGTCCTACAATGAGCAGTTCTTC. Its translation is CSARASGGSYNEQFF.

The chain joins TRBV4-1 to TRBJ2-2, with 10 bases that match TRBD2. V shed 0 bases and J 7 bases; nucleotides not matched to a gene: 11. The CDR3 has 18 amino acids. Germline lookup yields CDR1 MGHRA and CDR2 YSYEKL. The CDR3 DNA is TGCGCCAGCAGCCAAGATCCTGGCAGCGGGGGGGCGGGCGGGGAGCTGTTTTTT. As protein: CASSQDPGSGGAGGELFF.

The chain couples TRBV2 to TRBJ2-1, with 10 bases that match TRBD2. Germline CDR1 SNHLY, CDR2 FYNNEI. The CDR3 sequence is 15 residues long. V gave up 6 bases and J gave up 3 bases; unmatched junction bases: 5. CDR3 DNA: TGTGCCAGCAGCCCCGGGACTAGCGTCTACAATGAGCAGTTCTTC. This sequence encodes CASSPGTSVYNEQFF.

The chain uses TRBV7-6 and TRBJ2-3, with 7 nucleotides matching TRBD2. The CDR3 spans 19 residues. V lost 0 bases and J lost 5; bases outside the gene matches: 17. CDR1 and CDR2 from the germline V gene are SGHVS and FNYEAQ. The CDR3 protein is CASSLAQGRPSGQEDTQYF. The CDR3 DNA is TGTGCCAGCAGCTTAGCGCAAGGGAGGCCTAGCGGTCAGGAAGATACGCAGTATTTT.

This clonotype appeared many times. V gene TRBV19 combines with J gene TRBJ2-4; D uncertain. Germline CDR1 is LNHDA and CDR2 is SQIVND (reference sequence). CDR3 length: 12 residues. Trimming took 5 bases from V and 6 from J, leaving 8 bases between them. As DNA, the CDR3 is TGTGCCAGTAGTTCTTCGGGAAACATTCAGTACTTC. It translates to CASSSSGNIQYF.

The chain has TRBV12-3 or TRBV12-4 and TRBJ2-1; 8 positions agree with TRBD1. The V and J ends lost 5 bases and 5 bases, in that order; junction bases with no gene match: 8. The CDR3 runs to 15 residues. For the CDR3, the DNA is TGTGCCAGCAGTCCACAGGGGGTAAGGAACAATGAGCAGTTCTTC. As protein: CASSPQGVRNNEQFF.

Ten or more counts support this clonotype. The gene calls are TRBV10-3 and TRBJ1-2; D unresolved. V lost 0 bases and J 0 bases, leaving 8 bases between the germline ends. This CDR3 is 15 amino acids long. Germline V gene lookup returns CDR1 ENHRY and CDR2 SYGVKD. For the CDR3, the DNA is TGTGCCATCAGTGAGTCCCCAGAACCTAACTATGGCTACACCTTC. It translates to CAISESPEPNYGYTF.

The chain recombines TRBV9 with TRBJ2-2, with D perhaps TRBD2 (5 bases). The germline V gene has CDR1 SGDLS and CDR2 YYNGEE. This CDR3 is 19 amino acids long. V lost 3 bases to trimming and J lost 0 bases, with 21 bases between them. DNA of the CDR3: TGTGCCAGCAGCGCATACAGTGGACTCCCTCTCTCGAACACCGGGGAGCTGTTTTTT. As protein: CASSAYSGLPLSNTGELFF. The variable domain in full, completed from reference TRBV9 and TRBJ2-2, reads DSGVTQTPKHLITATGQRVTLRCSPRSGDLSVYWYQQSLDQGLQFLIQYYNGEERAKGNILERFSAQQFPDLHSELNLSSLELGDSALYFCASSAYSGLPLSNTGELFFGEGSRLTVL.

The V call is TRBV19, the J call TRBJ1-1; TRBD1 matches at 7 bases. V dropped 3 bases and J dropped 0; count of bases not matched to a gene: 4. Germline V gene sequence: CDR1 LNHDA, CDR2 SQIVND (reference sequence). CDR3 length: 15 residues. The CDR3 region has the DNA TGTGCCAGTAGTATCGGGACAGCCATGAACACTGAAGCTTTCTTT. Its translation: CASSIGTAMNTEAFF.

The V gene is TRBV6-1, the J gene TRBJ2-2, with 7 nucleotides matching TRBD2. This CDR3 has 16 residues. Germline V gives CDR1 MNHNS, CDR2 SASEGT. Germline trimming cut 6 bases from V and 4 bases from J; bases unmatched to any gene: 11. Here the CDR3 reads CASSLPSGGFTGELFF. CDR3 DNA: TGTGCCAGCAGCTTACCTAGCGGAGGTTTCACCGGGGAGCTGTTTTTT.